The clone carrying this T cell receptor beta chain was observed a handful of times. Its matching antigen is unknown. These data belong to a study of cytomegalovirus exposure and HLA in healthy donors. Study information: Researchers found that approximately 77% of fewer than 450 genotyped donors fell within the Caucasian-associated ancestry cluster. Study findings and constraints: In a later analysis, productive TCRs from donors in an Asian-associated ancestry cluster reportedly carried fewer N-insertions than the cohort mean. Several V segments, TRBV6-2 and TRBV6-3 among them, could not be told apart and were dropped. According to an earlier analysis, most TCR beta V segments yielded productive rearrangements about 90% or about 30% of the time.

The CDR3 contains 14 residues. V was clipped by 4 bases and J by 0 bases, with 10 bases between them. Germline V gives CDR1 SGHRS, CDR2 YFSETQ. PCR involved 60 Vbeta and 13 Jbeta primers. Profiled with immunoSEQ multiplex PCR; TCRdb holds only in-frame clones, not every one. The sample lists roughly 130,000 clones, roughly two thirds occurring once. J is TRBJ1-1 and V is TRBV5-1; TRBD1 is a possible D gene (5 bases). This TCR was sampled from a woman aged 35 to 49 in good health and CMV-seronegative. The sequencing sample was made of PBMCs. The CDR3 is CASSLQALNTEAFF. The DNA for the CDR3 is TGCGCCAGCAGCCTACAGGCTCTGAACACTGAAGCTTTCTTT. The full variable domain, completed using reference TRBV5-1 and TRBJ1-1, is KAGVTQTPRYLIKTRGQQVTLSCSPISGHRSVSWYQQTPGQGLQFLFEYFSETQRNKGNFPGRFSGRQFSNSRSEMNVSTLELGDSALYLCASSLQALNTEAFFGQGTRLTVV.